This entry lists 23 T cell receptor beta chains sequenced from one sample in a study of blood T cells in healthy people across ages. Alongside a J-beta primer mix, a sample-barcoded 5' primer served in a second PCR lasting roughly 6 to 11 cycles. One entry per CDR3 protein, called by TCRdb with MiXCR from the 5' RACE reads. This table has over 1,300,000 distinct CDR3 sequences, roughly 64% appearing once. The sequencing sample was made of blood. The receptors derive from a man between 18 and 29 years old in good health.

V is TRBV25-1 and J is TRBJ2-5; 7 bases are shared with TRBD1. Germline CDR1 reads MGHDK; CDR2 reads SYGVNS. The CDR3 totals 13 residues. Germline trimming cut 2 bases from V and 11 bases from J; bases unmatched to any gene: 8. The CDR3 DNA reads TGTGCCAGCAGTGAACAGGGGGTGGGGAAGCAGTACTTC. Amino acid sequence: CASSEQGVGKQYF. The complete variable domain, with remaining parts taken from reference TRBV25-1 and TRBJ2-5, reads EADIYQTPRYLVIGTGKKITLECSQTMGHDKMYWYQQDPGMELHLIHYSYGVNSTEKGDLSSESTVSRIRTEHFPLTLESARPSHTSQYLCASSEQGVGKQYFGPGTRLLVL.

V is TRBV20-1 and J is TRBJ1-2; 9 bases are a match to TRBD1. Germline lookup yields CDR1 DFQATT and CDR2 SNEGSKA (reference sequence). The CDR3 totals 14 residues. V was clipped by 2 bases and J by 2 bases; unmatched bases: 3. CDR3 in amino acids: CSARRTGANYGYTF. The DNA of the CDR3 is TGCAGTGCTAGACGGACAGGGGCAAACTATGGCTACACCTTC.

This chain joins TRBV5-1 and TRBJ1-6; the D gene is possibly TRBD1 (5 bases). CDR3 length: 15 amino acids. Germline V lookup: CDR1 SGHRS, CDR2 YFSETQ. Trimming pared 0 bases from V and 6 bases from J, leaving 10 bases between. CDR3 region: CASSLDGTGNSPLHF. The CDR3 region has the DNA TGCGCCAGCAGCTTGGACGGGACGGGTAATTCACCCCTCCACTTT.

The DNA for the CDR3 is TGCGCCAGCAGCTTGCGGCGAAAGCCCTTACGTGGGGAGCAGTACTTC. Translating it yields CASSLRRKPLRGEQYF. V and J are TRBV5-1 and TRBJ2-5, with D tentatively TRBD2 (5 bases). This CDR3 contains 16 residues. CDR1 is SGHRS, CDR2 YFSETQ, per germline. The V gene lost 1 base and the J gene lost 11 bases, with 24 bases spanning the gap.

This clonotype was counted ten times or more. The chain links TRBV27 to TRBJ2-6; maybe TRBD1 (6 bases). V lost 5 bases to trimming and J lost 2 bases, with 10 bases between them. Germline CDR1 is MNHEY and CDR2 is SMNVEV (reference sequence). This CDR3 has 15 residues. The CDR3 spells CASSPTGTGANVLTF. Written as DNA, the CDR3 is TGTGCCAGCAGTCCAACAGGGACTGGGGCCAACGTCCTGACTTTC.

This clonotype was detected once. The chain employs TRBV6-2 or TRBV6-3 and TRBJ2-1; D remains ambiguous. The CDR3 is 14 residues long. Germline CDR1 MNHEY, CDR2 SVGEGT. The germline V and J ends were trimmed by 6 bases and 5 bases, with 14 bases remaining between them. DNA for the CDR3: TGTGCCAGCAGCCTGAACAGATTTCACAATGAGCAGTTCTTC. Translating it yields CASSLNRFHNEQFF.

The CDR3 here is CASSHEQGSGTEAFF. The CDR3 DNA follows: TGTGCCAGCAGCCATGAACAGGGGAGCGGCACTGAAGCTTTCTTT. The rearrangement uses TRBV4-2 and TRBJ1-1, with 7 bases lining up with TRBD1. CDR3 length: 15 amino acids. Per germline, CDR1 LGHNA and CDR2 YNFKEQ. V gave up 3 bases and J gave up 4 bases; unmatched junction bases: 8.

The V gene is TRBV29-1, the J gene TRBJ2-1; D perhaps matches TRBD2 (6 bases). Between the trimmed V and J ends, which lost 3 bases and 6 bases, there was a span of 15 bases. The germline gives CDR1 SQVTM, CDR2 ANQGSEA. The CDR3 has 14 amino acids. The CDR3 region is CSVEDPREPNEQFF. In DNA form, the CDR3 reads TGCAGCGTTGAGGACCCGCGGGAACCCAATGAGCAGTTCTTC.

This clonotype was detected many times. This sequence joins TRBV27 and TRBJ2-3; no firm D call. CDR3 length: 14 amino acids. Trimming stripped 2 bases from V and 4 bases from J, with 10 bases between. CDR1 and CDR2 from the germline V gene are MNHEY and SMNVEV (reference sequence). The CDR3 DNA is TGTGCCAGCAGTTTACTTTCCGTCGCAGATACGCAGTATTTT. Translated, it gives CASSLLSVADTQYF.

Concerning this clonotype itself: A read error may account for a junction end that differs from germline. The chain is built from TRBV20-1 and TRBJ2-1; 8 nucleotides line up with TRBD2. CDR1 and CDR2 (germline): DFQATT, SNEGSKA (reference sequence). This CDR3 has 14 residues. CDR3 in DNA: TGCGGTGCTAGAGACGGGGGGGGCTACAATGAGCAGTTCTTC. As protein: CGARDGGGYNEQFF.

The V gene is TRBV7-9, the J gene TRBJ2-3; TRBD2 aligns across 7 bases. Germline CDR1 reads SEHNR; CDR2 reads FQNEAQ (reference sequence). Trimming at V came to 9 bases and at J to 4 bases, leaving 13 bases not matched to a gene. This CDR3 contains 15 residues. The CDR3 reads CARTGGSGNADTQYF. The CDR3 nucleotides read TGTGCCAGAACTGGCGGGAGTGGTAATGCAGATACGCAGTATTTT. Looking up the rest from reference TRBV7-9 and TRBJ2-3 gives the full variable domain: DTGVSQNPRHKITKRGQNVTFRCDPISEHNRLYWYRQTLGQGPEFLTYFQNEAQLEKSRLLSDRFSAERPKGSFSTLEIQRTEQGDSAMYLCARTGGSGNADTQYFGPGTRLTVL.

This chain uses TRBV6-2 or TRBV6-3 with TRBJ1-1; D may be TRBD1 (5 bases). CDR1 MNHEY and CDR2 SVGEGT come from the germline V gene. V gave up 5 bases and J gave up 0 bases, with 16 bases separating them. The CDR3 extends over 16 amino acids. For the CDR3, the DNA is TGTGCCAGCAGTATGTTGGGACGGAAGATGAACACTGAAGCTTTCTTT. Residues: CASSMLGRKMNTEAFF.

Remarks on this clonotype: The junction and the germline gene differ at one end; a read error may be behind it. The CDR3 sequence: CANSQAGQGIEAFF. DNA of the CDR3: TGCGCCAACAGCCAAGCGGGACAGGGGATTGAAGCTTTCTTT. This chain joins TRBV4-1 and TRBJ1-1; TRBD1 aligns across 10 bases. The CDR3 sequence is 14 residues long. Germline V gene data show CDR1 as MGHRA and CDR2 as YSYEKL.

V gene TRBV4-3 combines with J gene TRBJ1-1, with D tentatively TRBD1 (5 bases). The V and J ends lost 4 bases and 3 bases respectively, with 12 bases between them. CDR1 LGHNA and CDR2 YSLEER come from the germline V gene. This CDR3 region has 14 residues. The CDR3 region is CASSLYLGDTEAFF. CDR3 nucleotides: TGCGCCAGCAGCCTTTATCTGGGGGACACTGAAGCTTTCTTT.

This clonotype was detected once. J is TRBJ2-5 and V is TRBV5-1; possible D gene TRBD1, 5 bases. The DNA end lines up better with TRBJ2-7; the J call may be wrong. CDR1 SGHRS and CDR2 YFSETQ come from the germline V gene. The CDR3 has 14 amino acids. CDR3 amino acids: CASSVRTRAYEQYF. CDR3 nucleotides: TGCGCCAGCAGCGTACGGACACGGGCCTACGAGCAGTACTTC.

This clonotype was counted a single time. V gene TRBV10-3 combines with J gene TRBJ2-3; no clear D gene. This CDR3 is 15 amino acids long. Germline V gene sequence: CDR1 ENHRY, CDR2 SYGVKD. V was cut by 0 bases and J by 2 bases, with 9 bases left in between. In DNA form, the CDR3 reads TGTGCCATCAGTGAGTCGAGGCAGAACACAGATACGCAGTATTTT. Encoded protein: CAISESRQNTDTQYF.

Comments on this clonotype: This may arise from a read error, as a much more abundant clone is one base away. The gene calls are TRBV15 and TRBJ2-5; 9 nucleotides align to TRBD2. Germline V gene sequence: CDR1 LNHNV, CDR2 YYDKDF (reference sequence). V shed 1 base and J 5 bases; nucleotides not matched to a gene: 8. This CDR3 is built from 16 residues. In nucleotides, the CDR3 is TGTGCCACCAGCAGAGGTAGCGGGGGCAGCTTCGAGACCCAGTACTTC. It is translated as CATSRGSGGSFETQYF.

This clonotype was seen more than once but under ten times. The chain carries TRBV7-9 and TRBJ1-6; the match to TRBD1 covers 7 bases. The V gene's germline CDR1 is SEHNR and CDR2 FQNEAQ (reference sequence). J gave up 0 bases and V 5 bases, and 4 bases lay outside the gene matches. The CDR3 length is 16 residues. The CDR3 reads CASSQDRSSYNSPLHF. CDR3 DNA: TGTGCCAGCAGCCAGGACAGGAGCTCCTATAATTCACCCCTCCACTTT. The whole variable domain, remainder taken from reference TRBV7-9 and TRBJ1-6, is DTGVSQNPRHKITKRGQNVTFRCDPISEHNRLYWYRQTLGQGPEFLTYFQNEAQLEKSRLLSDRFSAERPKGSFSTLEIQRTEQGDSAMYLCASSQDRSSYNSPLHFGNGTRLTVT.

This sequence joins TRBV7-9 and TRBJ1-4; 9 nucleotides align to TRBD1. This CDR3 has 12 residues. Trimming cost V 6 bases and J 12 bases; bases outside gene matches: 5. Germline values: CDR1 SEHNR, CDR2 FQNEAQ (reference sequence). DNA for the CDR3: TGTGCCAGCAGGCCAGACAGGGGGGAACTGTTTTTT. This sequence encodes CASRPDRGELFF.

This clonotype was counted between two and nine times. This rearrangement joins TRBV7-9 to TRBJ2-1, with 7 bases aligning to TRBD2. The CDR3 sequence is 18 residues long. CDR1 is SEHNR and CDR2 is FQNEAQ in the germline V gene (reference sequence). V lost 0 bases and J lost 3; bases outside the gene matches: 11. CDR3 sequence reads: CASSLAHTRDYNYNEQFF. As DNA, the CDR3 is TGTGCCAGCAGCTTAGCTCATACGCGGGACTACAACTACAATGAGCAGTTCTTC.

CDR3 bases: TGTGCCAGCAGCACGGTCACAAGCGAGACCGAGCAGTTCTTC. Translation gives CASSTVTSETEQFF. The chain uses TRBV7-6 and TRBJ2-1, with D unclear. CDR1 and CDR2 from the germline V gene are SGHVS and FNYEAQ. The length of the CDR3 is 14 residues. V was clipped by 5 bases and J by 10 bases, with 18 bases between them.

The chain links TRBV20-1 to TRBJ2-2, with D maybe TRBD2 (5 bases). V dropped 3 bases and J dropped 5 bases, with 13 bases sitting between them. Germline CDR1 reads DFQATT; CDR2 reads SNEGSKA (reference sequence). CDR3 length: 14 residues. The CDR3 DNA reads as TGCAGTGCTAGGGGAAAGAGGGTAACCGGGGAGCTGTTTTTT. Amino acids: CSARGKRVTGELFF.

V gene TRBV25-1 combines with J gene TRBJ2-4; D gene uncertain. The J call may be in error: the DNA end matches TRBJ2-7 better. The CDR3 totals 13 residues. The V gene's germline CDR1 is MGHDK and CDR2 SYGVNS. CDR3 bases: TGTGCCAGCAGTGAATTTGAGAGCTACGAGCAGTACTTC. Translated, it gives CASSEFESYEQYF.